The 31 T cell receptor beta chains listed next were all sequenced from one sample in a study of T cell responses to AZD1222 COVID-19 vaccine. Sequenced by immunoSEQ multiplex PCR; TCRdb stores in-frame clones only, minus some. The sample consists of some 150,000 clones, approximately 90% of them appearing once. Here the sequenced sample was peripheral blood, taken on day 0 of MenACWY control vaccination. These receptors came from an adult in good health.

The chain employs TRBV29-1 and TRBJ2-2, with a possible D match to TRBD1 (5 bases). CDR3 length: 14 amino acids. Germline assignment: CDR1 SQVTM and CDR2 ANQGSEA. V was pared by 2 bases and J by 7 bases, with 14 bases between. CDR3 sequence reads: CSVEIGRGIGELFF. Here the CDR3 DNA reads TGCAGCGTTGAAATTGGTAGGGGTATCGGGGAGCTGTTTTTT.

This clone was seen once. The chain combines TRBV23-1 with TRBJ1-5; unclear D gene. Being an ORF, TRBV23-1 has a function that is uncertain. CDR3 length: 16 residues. The V end was cut by 4 bases, the J end by 5 bases, with 18 bases between. The CDR3 spells CASSPYTTLLHQPQHF. The CDR3 coding sequence is TGCGCCAGCAGTCCGTACACCACCCTGCTCCATCAGCCCCAGCATTTT.

Points on this clone: No conserved phenylalanine or tryptophan ends this CDR3, so it is likely a read error. The limits of the CDR3 on the DNA are not certain, so only TCRdb's listed CDR3 is given. The rearrangement joins TRBV28 to TRBJ1-1; the listed D gene, TRBD1, was not tested against the DNA. From germline, CDR1 is MDHEN and CDR2 SYDVKM. The CDR3 is 12 residues long, ends included. CDR3 amino acids: CASSTPGQRNVV.

CDR3 coding DNA: TGCGCCAGCAGCGTAACTAGCACCCATGAGCAGTTCTTC. Translation: CASSVTSTHEQFF. The chain carries TRBV5-1 and TRBJ2-1; perhaps TRBD2 as D (6 bases). CDR3 length: 13 residues. Germline CDR1 SGHRS, CDR2 YFSETQ. V was clipped by 4 bases and J by 8 bases, with 13 bases between them.

The chain carries TRBV5-4 and TRBJ2-5; no clear D gene. Germline CDR1 and CDR2: SGHNT and YYREEE (reference sequence). The CDR3 has 13 amino acids. V dropped 2 bases and J dropped 1 base, with 6 bases sitting between them. CDR3 coding DNA: TGTGCCAGCAGCTTCCCATTCCAAGAGACCCAGTACTTC. Its translation is CASSFPFQETQYF. Using reference TRBV5-4 and TRBJ2-5 for the parts outside the CDR3, the full variable domain is ETGVTQSPTHLIKTRGQQVTLRCSSQSGHNTVSWYQQALGQGPQFIFQYYREEENGRGNFPPRFSGLQFPNYSSELNVNALELDDSALYLCASSFPFQETQYFGPGTRLLVL.

The chain has TRBV5-1 and TRBJ1-4; 8 nucleotides line up with TRBD1. V was pared by 4 bases and J by 7 bases, with 12 bases of the junction left unmatched. Germline V gene data show CDR1 as SGHRS and CDR2 as YFSETQ. CDR3 length: 16 amino acids. Written as DNA, the CDR3 is TGCGCCAGCAGCCGAGGCAGTGGAACAGGGGGTGAAAAACTGTTTTTT. This gives the protein CASSRGSGTGGEKLFF.

This clone was seen a few times. The CDR3 sequence: CASSLDRGREKLFF. CDR3 nucleotide sequence: TGTGCCAGCAGCTTAGACAGGGGGCGAGAAAAACTGTTTTTT. J is TRBJ1-4 and V is TRBV7-2; 9 positions agree with TRBD1. From germline, CDR1 is SGHTA and CDR2 FQGNSA. The CDR3 runs to 14 residues. The V gene end was trimmed by 1 base and the J gene end by 8 bases; junction bases not matched to a gene: 2.

The V call is TRBV11-3, the J call TRBJ2-1; 9 bases are shared with TRBD2. The ends lost 7 bases at V and 0 bases at J; junction bases unmatched: 13. The CDR3 is 18 residues long. From germline, CDR1 is SGHNT and CDR2 YENEEA. CDR3 region: CASKGSGSSLSSYNEQFF. DNA for the CDR3: TGTGCCAGCAAGGGTAGCGGGAGTTCCCTAAGCTCCTACAATGAGCAGTTCTTC. The complete variable domain, with remaining parts taken from reference TRBV11-3 and TRBJ2-1, reads EAGVVQSPRYKIIEKKQPVAFWCNPISGHNTLYWYLQNLGQGPELLIRYENEEAVDDSQLPKDRFSAERLKGVDSTLKIQPAELGDSAVYLCASKGSGSSLSSYNEQFFGPGTRLTVL.

The chain combines TRBV19 with TRBJ1-2, with a weak D call TRBD1 (5 bases). The CDR3 is made up of 15 amino acids. V lost 4 bases to trimming and J lost 3 bases, with 15 bases between them. CDR1 and CDR2 from the germline V gene are LNHDA and SQIVND (reference sequence). This chain's CDR3 is CASSNRPPGDYGYTF. The CDR3 DNA is TGTGCCAGTAGTAACAGACCTCCGGGGGACTATGGCTACACCTTC.

The V gene is TRBV18, the J gene TRBJ2-5; TRBD1 matches 11 bases. The V segment lost 3 bases and the J segment 3 bases; nucleotides outside the gene matches: 9. The V gene's germline CDR1 is KGHSH and CDR2 LQKENI. This CDR3 contains 17 residues. CDR3 bases: TGTGCCAGCTCACCCCCTCTAAGGACAGGGGGCGAAGAGACCCAGTACTTC. Translated, it gives CASSPPLRTGGEETQYF.

The V and J genes are TRBV7-9 and TRBJ2-1; tentatively, D is TRBD2 (5 bases). Germline values: CDR1 SEHNR, CDR2 FQNEAQ (reference sequence). The V and J ends lost 7 bases and 2 bases respectively, with 12 bases between them. CDR3 length equals 14 residues. CDR3 nucleotides: TGTGCCAGCATCCCTCCCGGGACCTACAATGAGCAGTTCTTC. Protein: CASIPPGTYNEQFF.

V is TRBV7-2 and J is TRBJ2-7, with 9 bases that match TRBD1. CDR1 is SGHTA, CDR2 FQGNSA, per germline. The CDR3 runs 15 residues. J was trimmed by 0 bases and V by 5 bases; bases with no gene match: 5. CDR3 DNA sequence: TGTGCCAGCAGCCGTACAGGGGGCATCTCCTACGAGCAGTACTTC. This codes for CASSRTGGISYEQYF.

V usage is TRBV12-5 and J usage is TRBJ1-2; D is unresolved. The CDR3 spans 9 residues. V lost 10 bases and J 8 bases, leaving 8 bases between the germline ends. The germline gives CDR1 LGHNT, CDR2 FRNRAP. The CDR3 reads CATGDGYTF. The CDR3 DNA follows: TGTGCTACCGGCGACGGCTACACCTTC.

The rearrangement uses TRBV30 and TRBJ2-1; 8 bases map to TRBD1. The CDR3 covers 12 residues. The germline gives CDR1 GTSNPN, CDR2 SVGIG (reference sequence). V was pared by 5 bases and J by 8 bases, with 5 bases of the junction left unmatched. CDR3 region: CAWDRGVDEQFF. CDR3 bases: TGTGCCTGGGACAGGGGTGTTGATGAGCAGTTCTTC.

The V gene is TRBV19, the J gene TRBJ2-7, with TRBD2 identical over 14 bases. The CDR3 has 16 residues. Germline values: CDR1 LNHDA, CDR2 SQIVND (reference sequence). J gave up 3 bases and V 5 bases, and 6 bases lay outside the gene matches. The DNA for the CDR3 is TGTGCCAGTAGTCCCGGGACTAGCGGGAGTCTCTACGAGCAGTACTTC. Its protein product is CASSPGTSGSLYEQYF.

This chain connects TRBV7-2 to TRBJ2-7, with 13 bases identical to TRBD2. Looked up from germline, CDR1 is SGHTA and CDR2 is FQGNSA. Losses at the gene ends were 0 bases for V and 1 base for J; bases not matched to a gene: 3. The CDR3 has 17 amino acids. CDR3 amino acids: CASSLAGTSGKSYEQYF. CDR3 nucleotide sequence: TGTGCCAGCAGCTTAGCCGGGACTAGCGGGAAATCCTACGAGCAGTACTTC.

The V gene is TRBV7-9, the J gene TRBJ1-5; the match to TRBD1 covers 10 bases. The V gene's germline CDR1 is SEHNR and CDR2 FQNEAQ (reference sequence). After removal of 5 bases from V and 6 bases from J, the junction contained 1 base not matched to a gene. The CDR3 is made up of 13 amino acids. This CDR3 reads CASSRTGGQPQHF. CDR3 sequence (DNA): TGTGCCAGCAGCCGGACAGGGGGTCAGCCCCAGCATTTT.

This sequence joins TRBV5-1 and TRBJ1-1; 8 bases match TRBD1. CDR3 length: 14 residues. In germline, CDR1 is SGHRS, CDR2 YFSETQ. Unmatched junction bases numbered 2, after V lost 4 bases and J lost 0 bases. CDR3 amino acids: CASSGTGMNTEAFF. CDR3 sequence (DNA): TGCGCCAGCAGCGGGACAGGCATGAACACTGAAGCTTTCTTT.

This clone appeared once. This rearrangement joins TRBV7-3 to TRBJ2-1, with 12 bases lining up with TRBD2. CDR3 size: 18 residues. With V trimmed by 5 bases and J by 3 bases, 11 bases remained unmatched. CDR1 and CDR2 from the germline V gene are SGHTA and FQGTGA. The CDR3 DNA follows: TGTGCCAGCAGCCCGAGGGGACTAGCGGGTAAAAACTACAATGAGCAGTTCTTC. Protein sequence: CASSPRGLAGKNYNEQFF.

The chain combines TRBV19 with TRBJ1-2; D ambiguous. The ends were cut back, 7 bases at V and 4 bases at J, with 10 bases in the middle. Germline CDR1 LNHDA, CDR2 SQIVND (reference sequence). The CDR3 covers 12 residues. CDR3 residues: CASKSEPYGYTF. CDR3 nucleotides: TGTGCCAGTAAATCAGAACCCTATGGCTACACCTTC.

The chain carries TRBV7-9 and TRBJ1-2, with no clear D. Trimming removed 5 bases from V and 7 bases from J, with 11 bases in between. The germline CDR1 and CDR2 sequences are SEHNR and FQNEAQ (reference sequence). This CDR3 has 12 amino acids. The CDR3 sequence: CASSPPVGGYTF. In DNA form, the CDR3 reads TGTGCCAGCAGCCCCCCGGTGGGTGGCTACACCTTC.

V usage is TRBV30 and J usage is TRBJ1-1; 8 bases match TRBD1. There are 17 residues in the CDR3. Trimming removed 0 bases from V and 5 bases from J; junction bases left unmatched: 14. The germline gives CDR1 GTSNPN, CDR2 SVGIG (reference sequence). This chain's CDR3 is CAWSVLGAGGPGTEAFF. CDR3 bases: TGTGCCTGGAGTGTACTCGGGGCAGGGGGCCCGGGGACTGAAGCTTTCTTT.

The V gene is TRBV6-8, the J gene TRBJ1-1; D is uncertain. CDR3 length: 15 residues. V shed 6 bases and J shed 1 base, with 15 bases lying between them. The germline V gene encodes CDR1 MNHGY and CDR2 SAAAGT. The CDR3 region has the DNA TGTGCCAGCAGCAATCCTGGAGACACGAACACTGAAGCTTTCTTT. Translation gives CASSNPGDTNTEAFF.

In regard to this clone: The sample carries other DNA sequences with the same CDR3. V usage is TRBV30 and J usage is TRBJ2-3; tentatively, D is TRBD2 (5 bases). The CDR3 runs to 14 residues. Germline V gene lookup returns CDR1 GTSNPN and CDR2 SVGIG (reference sequence). The V end was cut by 0 bases, the J end by 6 bases, with 13 bases between. The CDR3 reads CAWSVLGRADTQYF. The CDR3 nucleotides are TGTGCCTGGAGTGTACTAGGTCGAGCGGATACGCAGTATTTT.

The rearrangement links TRBV9 to TRBJ1-3; no reliable D call. V was shortened by 2 bases and J by 1 base, with 4 bases between the two germline ends. Germline-derived CDR1 and CDR2 are SGDLS and YYNGEE. There are 13 residues in the CDR3. CDR3 loop: CASSVQSGNTIYF. CDR3 in DNA: TGTGCCAGCAGCGTTCAGTCTGGAAACACCATATATTTT.

The rearrangement joins TRBV13 to TRBJ2-6, with TRBD2 matching 7 bases. From germline, CDR1 is PRHDT and CDR2 FYEKMQ (reference sequence). This CDR3 has 20 residues. Unmatched junction bases numbered 15, after V lost 4 bases and J lost 0 bases. CDR3 sequence (DNA): TGTGCCAGCAGCTCCCTCGGGGCTAGCGGCCCGAGCTCTGGGGCCAACGTCCTGACTTTC. This sequence encodes CASSSLGASGPSSGANVLTF.

The V gene is TRBV11-2, the J gene TRBJ2-7, with unresolved D. The CDR3 sequence is 14 residues long. V shed 5 bases and J shed 3 bases, with 14 bases lying between them. The germline V gene has CDR1 SGHAT and CDR2 FQNNGV. The CDR3 region has the DNA TGTGCCAGCAGCCCCCTACGGTCCATCTACGAGCAGTACTTC. It is translated as CASSPLRSIYEQYF. The full variable domain, its missing parts supplied by reference TRBV11-2 and TRBJ2-7, is EAGVAQSPRYKIIEKRQSVAFWCNPISGHATLYWYQQILGQGPKLLIQFQNNGVVDDSQLPKDRFSAERLKGVDSTLKIQPAKLEDSAVYLCASSPLRSIYEQYFGPGTRLTVT.

V gene TRBV18 combines with J gene TRBJ1-1; a possible D gene is TRBD1 (5 bases). Per germline, CDR1 KGHSH and CDR2 LQKENI. CDR3 size: 15 residues. V lost 1 base to trimming and J lost 1 base, with 10 bases between them. CDR3 region: CASSPRGTGNTEAFF. The CDR3 DNA is TGTGCCAGCTCACCACGAGGCACAGGGAACACTGAAGCTTTCTTT.

The rearrangement uses TRBV6-5 and TRBJ2-6; D uncertain. Looked up from germline, CDR1 is MNHEY and CDR2 is SVGAGI. The germline V and J ends were trimmed by 6 bases and 4 bases, with 7 bases remaining between them. The CDR3 loop spans 13 amino acids. CDR3 sequence: CASRLRGANVLTF. In nucleotides, the CDR3 is TGTGCCAGCAGGCTTAGGGGGGCCAACGTCCTGACTTTC.

The chain has TRBV19 and TRBJ2-7, with TRBD2 identical over 7 bases. The CDR3 runs to 14 residues. Germline lookup yields CDR1 LNHDA and CDR2 SQIVND (reference sequence). V lost 3 bases and J lost 5; bases outside the gene matches: 7. As DNA, the CDR3 is TGTGCCAGTAGTATCGGAGGCGGGAGCAACGAGCAGTACTTC. Amino acid sequence: CASSIGGGSNEQYF.

This clone was seen more than once but under ten times. The CDR3 DNA is TGCAGCGCAGGGGTTACTGAGACCCAGTACTTC. Protein sequence: CSAGVTETQYF. This sequence joins TRBV29-1 and TRBJ2-5; D might be TRBD1 (6 bases). The germline V gene encodes CDR1 SQVTM and CDR2 ANQGSEA. The CDR3 covers 11 residues. The ends were cut back, 7 bases at V and 5 bases at J, with 11 bases in the middle.